A single sample is the source of the 22 T cell receptor beta chains below, sequenced in a study of OX40 agonist ivuxolimab in advanced cancers. Sequencing was performed with immunoSEQ multiplex PCR; in TCRdb, only in-frame clones are kept and a portion is missing. The table has fewer than 80,000 clones, about 85% seen once. The sample in question was CD4+ or CD8+ T cells sorted from blood, obtained in a trial of the OX40 agonist ivuxolimab. The receptors stem from an adult with an advanced solid tumor such as melanoma, head and neck, liver or kidney cancer.

The chain joins TRBV6-1 to TRBJ2-7; 11 bases are a match to TRBD1. J gave up 2 bases and V 6 bases, and 6 bases lay outside the gene matches. CDR1 and CDR2 from the germline V gene are MNHNS and SASEGT. This CDR3 is built from 15 residues. The CDR3 protein is CASRPGTGGTYEQYF. The CDR3 region has the DNA TGTGCCAGCAGACCCGGGACAGGGGGGACCTACGAGCAGTACTTC.

V is TRBV28 and J is TRBJ1-3; D unclear. Trimming removed 8 bases from V and 3 bases from J, with 11 bases in between. This CDR3 has 13 amino acids. Germline V lookup: CDR1 MDHEN, CDR2 SYDVKM. The CDR3 sequence: CASLREIGNTIYF. As DNA, the CDR3 is TGTGCCAGCCTCCGGGAAATTGGAAACACCATATATTTT.

The chain employs TRBV28 and TRBJ1-3; D remains unclear. Trimming left V 4 bases short and J 7 bases short, with 23 bases between. The germline CDR1 and CDR2 sequences are MDHEN and SYDVKM. There are 17 residues in the CDR3. For the CDR3, the DNA is TGTGCCAGCAGTTCCTTTCGTTGGGGTACCGGTGGGAACACCATATATTTT. Protein: CASSSFRWGTGGNTIYF.

This clone has only one observation. V is TRBV11-3 and J is TRBJ2-3, with TRBD2 as a possible D gene (5 bases). This CDR3 comprises 13 residues. Trimming took off 5 bases at V and 2 bases at J, with 8 bases between the two ends. Germline V gene data show CDR1 as SGHNT and CDR2 as YENEEA. CDR3 amino acids: CASSPRDTDTQYF. Here the CDR3 DNA reads TGTGCCAGCAGCCCTCGGGACACAGATACGCAGTATTTT.

V and J are TRBV19 and TRBJ2-1, with 8 bases fitting TRBD2. Germline values: CDR1 LNHDA, CDR2 SQIVND (reference sequence). CDR3 length: 15 residues. The ends lost 2 bases at V and 5 bases at J; junction bases unmatched: 5. The CDR3 protein is CASSIREGIHNEQFF. Written as DNA, the CDR3 is TGTGCCAGTAGTATACGGGAGGGCATCCACAATGAGCAGTTCTTC.

Only one count was recorded for this clone. CDR3 bases: TGCGCCAGCAGCTGGACAGGGGAGAACACTGAAGCTTTCTTT. Translating gives CASSWTGENTEAFF. The chain combines TRBV5-1 with TRBJ1-1, with 9 nucleotides matching TRBD1. There are 14 residues in the CDR3. Germline V gene sequence: CDR1 SGHRS, CDR2 YFSETQ. V lost 3 bases and J lost 1; bases outside the gene matches: 1.

The chain couples TRBV7-3 to TRBJ2-7, with 7 bases fitting TRBD1. This CDR3 is built from 14 residues. Per germline, CDR1 SGHTA and CDR2 FQGTGA. V gave up 5 bases and J gave up 3 bases; unmatched junction bases: 7. The CDR3 bases are TGTGCCAGCAGCCCGATGGGACAGAACTACGAGCAGTACTTC. This sequence encodes CASSPMGQNYEQYF.

The V gene is TRBV10-3, the J gene TRBJ2-6; D gene uncertain. Per the germline V gene, CDR1 is ENHRY and CDR2 is SYGVKD. The CDR3 sequence is 15 residues long. Trimming removed 2 bases from V and 4 bases from J, with 9 bases in between. Here the CDR3 reads CAISEASLGANVLTF. DNA of the CDR3: TGTGCCATCAGTGAGGCTTCTCTGGGGGCCAACGTCCTGACTTTC.

V gene TRBV5-5 combines with J gene TRBJ2-5; 12 positions match TRBD1. The ends lost 4 bases at V and 2 bases at J; junction bases unmatched: 6. The germline gives CDR1 SGHKS, CDR2 YYEKEE (reference sequence). The CDR3 runs to 16 residues. This CDR3 reads CASSPGQGAFQETQYF. The CDR3 DNA reads TGTGCCAGCAGCCCGGGACAGGGGGCATTTCAAGAGACCCAGTACTTC.

The V call is TRBV6-5, the J call TRBJ1-1; D ambiguous. CDR1 and CDR2 (germline): MNHEY, SVGAGI. This CDR3 comprises 12 residues. The V end lost 7 bases, the J end lost 1 base, and 7 bases lay between the germline ends. The CDR3 sequence: CASTSGNTEAFF. DNA for the CDR3: TGTGCCAGCACCTCAGGGAACACTGAAGCTTTCTTT.

J is TRBJ1-1 and V is TRBV15; 8 bases are a match to TRBD1. This CDR3 contains 15 residues. The V gene's germline CDR1 is LNHNV and CDR2 YYDKDF (reference sequence). The V gene end was trimmed by 5 bases and the J gene end by 1 base; junction bases not matched to a gene: 6. The CDR3 bases are TGTGCCACCAGCGGCGAGGACAGGGAGAACACTGAAGCTTTCTTT. Translation gives CATSGEDRENTEAFF.

V is TRBV7-2 and J is TRBJ2-3; maybe TRBD2 (6 bases). The CDR3 has 19 amino acids. The germline V gene encodes CDR1 SGHTA and CDR2 FQGNSA. Trimming removed 7 bases from V and 5 bases from J, with 31 bases in between. The CDR3 reads CASTRSGPPGVQMGDTQYF. The DNA for the CDR3 is TGTGCCAGCACCCGTTCCGGCCCCCCGGGAGTACAGATGGGAGATACGCAGTATTTT.

The rearrangement joins TRBV5-1 to TRBJ1-1, with D maybe TRBD1 (5 bases). In germline, CDR1 is SGHRS, CDR2 YFSETQ. This CDR3 is 14 amino acids long. Trimming cost V 3 bases and J 1 base, with 10 bases left between them. This CDR3 is CASSWGRGNTEAFF. Written as DNA, the CDR3 is TGCGCCAGCAGCTGGGGAAGGGGGAACACTGAAGCTTTCTTT.

The V call is TRBV28, the J call TRBJ2-3; 7 nucleotides line up with TRBD1. This CDR3 has 16 residues. Per germline, CDR1 MDHEN and CDR2 SYDVKM. J gave up 0 bases and V 4 bases, and 7 bases lay outside the gene matches. CDR3 nucleotide sequence: TGTGCCAGCAGTTCAACAGGGGAGACGAGCACAGATACGCAGTATTTT. The encoded protein is CASSSTGETSTDTQYF.

J is TRBJ1-1 and V is TRBV20-1; no clear D. This CDR3 is 11 amino acids long. V lost 2 bases to trimming and J lost 2 bases, with 3 bases between them. Germline values: CDR1 DFQATT, CDR2 SNEGSKA (reference sequence). CDR3 bases: TGCAGTGCTAGACGAAACACTGAAGCTTTCTTT. Amino acid sequence: CSARRNTEAFF.

The CDR3 nucleotides read TGTGCCAGCAGCTCCACGACAGTGAACACCGGGGAGCTGTTTTTT. It translates to CASSSTTVNTGELFF. The chain is built from TRBV5-5 and TRBJ2-2; D might be TRBD1 (5 bases). Germline CDR1 reads SGHKS; CDR2 reads YYEKEE (reference sequence). The CDR3 has 15 residues. Trimming took off 3 bases at V and 1 base at J, with 10 bases between the two ends. Combining the CDR3 with reference TRBV5-5 and TRBJ2-2 gives the whole variable domain DAGVTQSPTHLIKTRGQQVTLRCSPISGHKSVSWYQQVLGQGPQFIFQYYEKEERGRGNFPDRFSARQFPNYSSELNVNALLLGDSALYLCASSSTTVNTGELFFGEGSRLTVL.

This chain joins TRBV18 and TRBJ2-1; 9 positions match TRBD2. From germline, CDR1 is KGHSH and CDR2 LQKENI. With V trimmed by 1 base and J by 0 bases, 4 bases remained unmatched. CDR3 length equals 17 residues. CDR3 sequence reads: CASSPLLAGASYNEQFF. The CDR3 region has the DNA TGTGCCAGCTCACCACTTTTAGCGGGAGCCTCCTACAATGAGCAGTTCTTC.

With regard to this clone: Its ends do not fully match the called genes, so a read error is possible. This chain uses TRBV25-1 with TRBJ1-2; possibly TRBD1 for D (5 bases). Germline V CDR1 and CDR2: MGHDK, SYGVNS. The CDR3 sequence is 11 residues long. The CDR3 DNA reads as TGTGCCAGCAGTGAGGGACTTCTAATCGGCTTC. This gives the protein CASSEGLLIGF.

The table lists this clone with a count of one. This chain joins TRBV15 and TRBJ2-7, with D tentatively TRBD2 (7 bases). V gave up 1 base and J gave up 1 base, with 11 bases separating them. The CDR3 covers 15 residues. The germline V gene has CDR1 LNHNV and CDR2 YYDKDF (reference sequence). CDR3 sequence (DNA): TGTGCCACCAGCAGAGCGAAGGGGGGGTCCTACGAGCAGTACTTC. Translated, it gives CATSRAKGGSYEQYF.

The chain uses TRBV6-5 and TRBJ1-2; D call uncertain. The CDR3 is made up of 11 amino acids. The germline gives CDR1 MNHEY, CDR2 SVGAGI. Trimming stripped 4 bases from V and 8 bases from J, with 8 bases between. The CDR3 protein is CASSSVGGYTF. CDR3 coding DNA: TGTGCCAGCAGTTCAGTCGGAGGCTACACCTTC.

The chain recombines TRBV18 with TRBJ2-1; 14 bases agree with TRBD2. The junction had 9 bases not matched to a gene; V was cut back by 4 bases and J by 10 bases. Germline-derived CDR1 and CDR2 are KGHSH and LQKENI. CDR3 size: 16 residues. This CDR3 is CASSQGTSGRLGEQFF. CDR3 DNA sequence: TGTGCCAGCTCACAAGGGACTAGCGGGAGATTGGGCGAGCAGTTCTTC.

The CDR3 protein is CASSSRTELRAFF. Here the CDR3 DNA reads TGTGCCAGCAGCTCCCGGACAGAGTTGAGGGCTTTCTTT. The V and J genes are TRBV5-4 and TRBJ1-1; a weak D match, TRBD1 (6 bases). Trimming stripped 3 bases from V and 11 bases from J, with 17 bases between. Germline-derived CDR1 and CDR2 are SGHNT and YYREEE (reference sequence). This CDR3 is 13 amino acids long.